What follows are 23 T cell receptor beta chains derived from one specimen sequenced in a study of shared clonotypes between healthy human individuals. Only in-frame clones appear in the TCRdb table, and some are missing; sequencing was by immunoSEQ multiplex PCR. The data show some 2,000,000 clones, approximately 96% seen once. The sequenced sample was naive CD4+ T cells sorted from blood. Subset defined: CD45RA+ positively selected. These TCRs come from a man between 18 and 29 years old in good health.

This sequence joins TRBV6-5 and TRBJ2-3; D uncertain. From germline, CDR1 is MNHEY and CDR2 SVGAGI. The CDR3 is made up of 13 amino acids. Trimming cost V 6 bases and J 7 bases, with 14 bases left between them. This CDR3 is CASRPDLVNTQYF. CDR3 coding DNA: TGTGCCAGCAGACCCGACCTTGTGAATACGCAGTATTTT.

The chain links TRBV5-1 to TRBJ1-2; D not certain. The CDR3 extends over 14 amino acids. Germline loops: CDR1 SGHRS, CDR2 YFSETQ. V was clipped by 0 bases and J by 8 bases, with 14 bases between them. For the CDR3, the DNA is TGCGCCAGCAGCTTGGCCGAGTCTAGGAACGGCTACACCTTC. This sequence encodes CASSLAESRNGYTF.

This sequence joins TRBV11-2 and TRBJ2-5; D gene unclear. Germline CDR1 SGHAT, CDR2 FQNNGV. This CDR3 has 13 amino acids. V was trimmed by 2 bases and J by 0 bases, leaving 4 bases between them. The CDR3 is CASSLQNQETQYF. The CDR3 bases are TGTGCCAGCAGCTTACAGAACCAAGAGACCCAGTACTTC.

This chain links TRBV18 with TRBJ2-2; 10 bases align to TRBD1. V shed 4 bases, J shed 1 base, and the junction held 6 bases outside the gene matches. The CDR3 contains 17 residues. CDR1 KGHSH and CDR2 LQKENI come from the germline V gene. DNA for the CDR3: TGTGCCAGCTCACGCCCGGGACAGGGGTTGAACACCGGGGAGCTGTTTTTT. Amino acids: CASSRPGQGLNTGELFF.

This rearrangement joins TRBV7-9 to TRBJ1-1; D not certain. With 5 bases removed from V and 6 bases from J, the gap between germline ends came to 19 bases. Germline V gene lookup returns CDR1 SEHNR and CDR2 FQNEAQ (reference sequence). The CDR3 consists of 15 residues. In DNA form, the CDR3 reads TGTGCCAGCAGCGTAACCCGGATGGCCGCGGCTGAAGCTTTCTTT. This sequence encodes CASSVTRMAAAEAFF.

The DNA for the CDR3 is TGCAGCGTCTCGACAGGGGACTATGGCTACACCTTC. Encoded protein: CSVSTGDYGYTF. The J gene is TRBJ1-2, the V gene TRBV29-1; 8 nucleotides agree with TRBD1. The ends lost 6 bases at V and 3 bases at J; junction bases unmatched: 3. The CDR3 spans 12 residues. Germline CDR1 is SQVTM and CDR2 is ANQGSEA.

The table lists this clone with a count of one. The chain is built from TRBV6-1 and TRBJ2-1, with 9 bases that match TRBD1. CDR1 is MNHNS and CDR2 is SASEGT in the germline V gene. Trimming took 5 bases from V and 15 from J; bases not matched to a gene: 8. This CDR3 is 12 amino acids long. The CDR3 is CASSPWTGVPFF. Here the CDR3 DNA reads TGTGCCAGCAGTCCCTGGACAGGGGTACCGTTCTTC.

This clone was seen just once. The CDR3 DNA sequence: TGTGCCAGCACTCGCCCGCCATCGGCCCAGCATTTT. It yields the protein CASTRPPSAQHF. This chain uses TRBV6-6 with TRBJ1-5; D remains ambiguous. The V and J ends lost 7 bases and 11 bases respectively, with 15 bases between them. From germline, CDR1 is MNHNY and CDR2 SVGAGI (reference sequence). The CDR3 has 12 residues.

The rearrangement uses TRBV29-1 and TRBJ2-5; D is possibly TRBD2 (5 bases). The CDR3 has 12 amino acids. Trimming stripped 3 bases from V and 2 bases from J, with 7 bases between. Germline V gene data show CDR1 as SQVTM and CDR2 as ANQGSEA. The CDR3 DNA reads TGCAGCGTTGATACGGGGCAAGAGACCCAGTACTTC. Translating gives CSVDTGQETQYF.

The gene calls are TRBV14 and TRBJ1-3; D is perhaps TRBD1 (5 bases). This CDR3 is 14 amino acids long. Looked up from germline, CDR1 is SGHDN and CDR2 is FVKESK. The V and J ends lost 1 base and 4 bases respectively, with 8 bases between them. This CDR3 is CASSQAGQGNTIYF. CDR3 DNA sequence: TGTGCCAGCAGCCAAGCAGGGCAAGGAAACACCATATATTTT.

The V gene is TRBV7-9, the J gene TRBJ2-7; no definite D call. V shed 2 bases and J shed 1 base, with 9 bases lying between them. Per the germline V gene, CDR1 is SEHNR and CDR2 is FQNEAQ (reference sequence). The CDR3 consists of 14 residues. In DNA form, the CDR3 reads TGTGCCAGCAGCTTACCGCCTGAATCCTACGAGCAGTACTTC. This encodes CASSLPPESYEQYF.

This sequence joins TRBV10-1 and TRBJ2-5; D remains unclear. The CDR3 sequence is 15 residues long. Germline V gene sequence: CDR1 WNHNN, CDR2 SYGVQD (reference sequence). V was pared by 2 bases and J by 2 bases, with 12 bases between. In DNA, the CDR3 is TGCGCCAGCAGTGAGGCTTTAGGCAGGCAAGAGACCCAGTACTTC. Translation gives CASSEALGRQETQYF.

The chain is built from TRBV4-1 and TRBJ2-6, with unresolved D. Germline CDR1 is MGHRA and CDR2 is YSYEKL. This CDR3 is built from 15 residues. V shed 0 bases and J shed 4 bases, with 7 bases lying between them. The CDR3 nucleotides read TGCGCCAGCAGCCAAGAACGATTCGGGGCCAACGTCCTGACTTTC. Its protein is CASSQERFGANVLTF.

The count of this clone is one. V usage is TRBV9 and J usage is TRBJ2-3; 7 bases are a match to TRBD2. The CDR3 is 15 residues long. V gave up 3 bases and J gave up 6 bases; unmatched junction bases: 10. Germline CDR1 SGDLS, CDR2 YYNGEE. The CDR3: CASSGPGLLTDTQYF. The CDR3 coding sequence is TGTGCCAGCAGCGGGCCGGGACTATTAACCGATACGCAGTATTTT.

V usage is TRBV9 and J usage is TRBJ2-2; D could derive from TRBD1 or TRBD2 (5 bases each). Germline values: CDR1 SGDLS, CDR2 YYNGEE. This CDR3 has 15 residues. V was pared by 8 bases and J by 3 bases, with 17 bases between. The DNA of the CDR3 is TGTGCCAGTTCCCCCCGGGGCGCCGACACCGGGGAGCTGTTTTTT. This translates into CASSPRGADTGELFF.

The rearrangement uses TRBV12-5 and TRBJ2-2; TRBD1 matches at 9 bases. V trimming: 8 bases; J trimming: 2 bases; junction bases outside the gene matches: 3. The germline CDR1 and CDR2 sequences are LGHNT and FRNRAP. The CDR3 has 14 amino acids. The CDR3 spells CASRGQGNTGELFF. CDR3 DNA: TGTGCTAGTCGGGGACAGGGAAACACCGGGGAGCTGTTTTTT.

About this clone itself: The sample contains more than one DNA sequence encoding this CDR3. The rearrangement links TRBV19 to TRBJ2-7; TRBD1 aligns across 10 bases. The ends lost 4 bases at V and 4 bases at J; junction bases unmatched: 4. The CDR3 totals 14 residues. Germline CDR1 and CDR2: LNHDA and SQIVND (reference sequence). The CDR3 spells CASSSRDRGYEQYF. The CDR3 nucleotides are TGTGCCAGTAGTAGCCGGGACAGGGGATACGAGCAGTACTTC. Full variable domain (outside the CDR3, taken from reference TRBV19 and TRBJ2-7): DGGITQSPKYLFRKEGQNVTLSCEQNLNHDAMYWYRQDPGQGLRLIYYSQIVNDFQKGDIAEGYSVSREKKESFPLTVTSAQKNPTAFYLCASSSRDRGYEQYFGPGTRLTVT.

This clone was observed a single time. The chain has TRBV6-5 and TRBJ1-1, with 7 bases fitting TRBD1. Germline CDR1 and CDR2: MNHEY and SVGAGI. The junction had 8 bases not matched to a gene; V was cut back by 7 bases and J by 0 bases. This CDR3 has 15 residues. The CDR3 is CASNRGLIMNTEAFF. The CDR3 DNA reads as TGTGCCAGCAACAGGGGCCTGATCATGAACACTGAAGCTTTCTTT.

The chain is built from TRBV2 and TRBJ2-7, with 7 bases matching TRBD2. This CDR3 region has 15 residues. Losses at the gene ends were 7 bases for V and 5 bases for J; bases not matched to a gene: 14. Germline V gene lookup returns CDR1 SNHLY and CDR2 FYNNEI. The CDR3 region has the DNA TGTGCCAGCACACGAGGGAGGGCCGATGTTGACGAGCAGTACTTC. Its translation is CASTRGRADVDEQYF.

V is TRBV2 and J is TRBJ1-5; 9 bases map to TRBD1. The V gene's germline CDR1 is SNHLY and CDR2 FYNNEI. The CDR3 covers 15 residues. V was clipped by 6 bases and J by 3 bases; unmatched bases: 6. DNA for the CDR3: TGTGCCAGCAGGGACAGGGGAATTAACAATCAGCCCCAGCATTTT. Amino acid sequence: CASRDRGINNQPQHF.

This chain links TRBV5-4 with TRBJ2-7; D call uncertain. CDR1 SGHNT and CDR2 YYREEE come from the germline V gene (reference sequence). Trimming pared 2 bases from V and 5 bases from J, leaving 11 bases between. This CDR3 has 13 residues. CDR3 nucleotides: TGTGCCAGCAGCTTACCCCAGGATCACGAGCAGTACTTC. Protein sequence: CASSLPQDHEQYF.

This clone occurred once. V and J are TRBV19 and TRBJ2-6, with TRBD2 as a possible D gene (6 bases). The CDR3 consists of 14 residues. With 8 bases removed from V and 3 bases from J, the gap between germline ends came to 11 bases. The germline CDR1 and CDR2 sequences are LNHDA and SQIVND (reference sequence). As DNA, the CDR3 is TGTGCCAGTTTGGGGCGGGGTGGGGCCAACGTCCTGACTTTC. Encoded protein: CASLGRGGANVLTF.

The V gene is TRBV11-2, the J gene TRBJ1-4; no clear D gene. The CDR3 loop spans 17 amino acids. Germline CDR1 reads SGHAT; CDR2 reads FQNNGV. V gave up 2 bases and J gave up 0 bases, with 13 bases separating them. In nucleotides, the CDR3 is TGTGCCAGCAGCTTATCGTTCAGCCCAGCAACTAATGAAAAACTGTTTTTT. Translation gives CASSLSFSPATNEKLFF.